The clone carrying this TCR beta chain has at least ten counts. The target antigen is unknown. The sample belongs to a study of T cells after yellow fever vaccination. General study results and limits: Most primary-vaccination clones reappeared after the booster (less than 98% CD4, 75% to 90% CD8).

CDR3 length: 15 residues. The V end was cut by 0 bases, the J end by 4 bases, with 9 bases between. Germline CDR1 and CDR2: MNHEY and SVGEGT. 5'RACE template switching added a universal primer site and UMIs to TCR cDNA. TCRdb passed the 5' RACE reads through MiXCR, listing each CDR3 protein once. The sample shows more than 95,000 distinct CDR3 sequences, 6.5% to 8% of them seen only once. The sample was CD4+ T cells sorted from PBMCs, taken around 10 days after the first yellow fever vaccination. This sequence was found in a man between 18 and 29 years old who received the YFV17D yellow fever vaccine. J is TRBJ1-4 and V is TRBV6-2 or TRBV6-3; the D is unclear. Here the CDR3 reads CASSYSEGNNEKLFF. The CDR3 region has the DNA TGTGCCAGCAGTTACTCCGAGGGAAATAATGAAAAACTGTTTTTT.